This T cell receptor beta chain was documented in a study of blood T cell repertoires in COVID-19. The length of the CDR3 is 15 residues. The germline V gene has CDR1 SQVTM and CDR2 ANQGSEA. V was trimmed by 3 bases and J by 0 bases, leaving 11 bases between them. Original methodology: Quantification of nucleated cells was approximated via reference gene primer amplification. This table comes from immunoSEQ multiplex PCR, and its TCRdb copy is limited to in-frame clones, with some not included. That table is the source of V, J and clone size, and D and trimming were worked out from the DNA. The top ten clones hold 7.5% to 10% of a sample with about 150,000 clones, around four fifths of them seen once.

The chain joins TRBV29-1 to TRBJ2-2; maybe TRBD2 (6 bases). The sequencing sample was made of peripheral blood. The receptor was derived from an elderly woman with COVID-19, enrolled during active disease. The CDR3 here is CSVEFGGANTGELFF. The DNA for the CDR3 is TGCAGCGTTGAGTTTGGCGGGGCGAACACCGGGGAGCTGTTTTTT.